This T cell receptor (beta chain) was recovered during a study of post-analysis software for immune sequencing data. This clonotype has more than one count but fewer than ten. Its antigen remains unknown. The ends lost 6 bases at V and 0 bases at J; junction bases unmatched: 8. From germline, CDR1 is SGHKS and CDR2 YYEKEE (reference sequence). The CDR3 is 17 amino acids. Notes on the study in general: Controls significantly exceeded multiple sclerosis patients in normalized Chao1 diversity. Batch-matched samples strongly co-clustered by F measure. Controls showed lower frequencies than patients for roughly 5 TRBV segments, and TRBV5-6, TRBV5-1 and TRBV20-1 were among these.

Researchers reported that TCR beta cDNA libraries carried unique molecular identifiers. T cells numbering about 0.85 to 11 million yielded around 500,000 cDNA molecules. TCRdb recomputed calls from the PCR reads with MiXCR, one row per CDR3 protein. Among hundreds of thousands of distinct CDR3 sequences listed, 36% were seen once. The chain has TRBV5-5 and TRBJ2-2; TRBD1 matches 10 bases. The clonotype comes from a girl between 5 and 17 years old with multiple sclerosis. The sample comprised blood. CDR3 DNA: TGTGCCAGCACCTCCCTGGGACAGGGGTCGAACACCGGGGAGCTGTTTTTT. It is translated as CASTSLGQGSNTGELFF. The complete variable domain, with remaining parts taken from reference TRBV5-5 and TRBJ2-2, reads DAGVTQSPTHLIKTRGQQVTLRCSPISGHKSVSWYQQVLGQGPQFIFQYYEKEERGRGNFPDRFSARQFPNYSSELNVNALLLGDSALYLCASTSLGQGSNTGELFFGEGSRLTVL.